These 13 T cell receptor beta chains were sequenced from one sample in a study of cytomegalovirus exposure and HLA in healthy donors. Libraries were prepared by immunoSEQ multiplex PCR; TCRdb keeps only in-frame clonotypes and omits some of them. Here the sample spans 150,000 to 180,000 clones, 80% to 90% being singletons. Sequencing was done on a sample of PBMCs. Receptors originate from a man in his late teens or twenties in good health and CMV-seropositive.

CDR3 region: CATSRAGTGSYNEQFF. The CDR3 DNA follows: TGTGCCACCAGCAGAGCCGGGACAGGGTCCTACAATGAGCAGTTCTTC. The chain links TRBV15 to TRBJ2-1, with 9 bases aligning to TRBD1. With 1 base clipped from V and 1 base from J, the junction kept 2 bases outside the gene matches. Germline CDR1 reads LNHNV; CDR2 reads YYDKDF (reference sequence). This CDR3 has 16 residues. The whole variable domain, remainder taken from reference TRBV15 and TRBJ2-1, is DAMVIQNPRYQVTQFGKPVTLSCSQTLNHNVMYWYQQKSSQAPKLLFHYYDKDFNNEADTPDNFQSRRPNTSFCFLDIRSPGLGDTAMYLCATSRAGTGSYNEQFFGPGTRLTVL.

The chain uses TRBV9 and TRBJ2-5; 10 nucleotides match TRBD1. V dropped 0 bases and J dropped 6; count of bases not matched to a gene: 5. Germline V gene sequence: CDR1 SGDLS, CDR2 YYNGEE. The CDR3 extends over 15 amino acids. The CDR3 region has the DNA TGTGCCAGCAGCGTAGCCGGGGACAGGGGCAAGACCCAGTACTTC. Its protein is CASSVAGDRGKTQYF.

The chain recombines TRBV5-1 with TRBJ2-7; 7 nucleotides match TRBD2. Trimming took 7 bases from V and 0 from J; bases not matched to a gene: 4. The CDR3 loop spans 13 amino acids. The germline V gene encodes CDR1 SGHRS and CDR2 YFSETQ. For the CDR3, the DNA is TGCGCCAGCCGGGAGGTCTCCTCCTACGAGCAGTACTTC. Amino acids: CASREVSSYEQYF.

The chain links TRBV18 to TRBJ2-5; D unresolved. CDR1 KGHSH and CDR2 LQKENI come from the germline V gene. Trimming removed 6 bases from V and 0 bases from J, with 5 bases in between. The CDR3 is 12 amino acids. CDR3 region: CASSKNQETQYF. The CDR3 DNA sequence: TGTGCCAGCTCCAAAAACCAAGAGACCCAGTACTTC. The full variable domain, in which reference TRBV18 and TRBJ2-5 provide the parts outside the CDR3, is NAGVMQNPRHLVRRRGQEARLRCSPMKGHSHVYWYRQLPEEGLKFMVYLQKENIIDESGMPKERFSAEFPKEGPSILRIQQVVRGDSAAYFCASSKNQETQYFGPGTRLLVL.

The chain couples TRBV15 to TRBJ2-1, with 8 bases identical to TRBD1. Germline CDR1 LNHNV, CDR2 YYDKDF (reference sequence). Trimming took 4 bases from V and 6 from J; bases not matched to a gene: 2. The CDR3 consists of 13 residues. The CDR3 sequence: CATSKGQANEQFF. Written as DNA, the CDR3 is TGTGCCACCAGCAAGGGACAGGCCAATGAGCAGTTCTTC.

This sequence joins TRBV19 and TRBJ1-6, with D possibly matching TRBD1 (6 bases). Per germline, CDR1 LNHDA and CDR2 SQIVND (reference sequence). Trimming removed 1 base at V and 7 bases at J, with 11 bases between. This CDR3 region has 15 residues. CDR3 DNA: TGTGCCAGTAGTATAGTCCCAGGGGCGAATTCACCCCTCCACTTT. Its translation is CASSIVPGANSPLHF.

This sequence joins TRBV2 and TRBJ2-7; no firm D call. The CDR3 has 11 amino acids. The V gene lost 6 bases and the J gene lost 3 bases, with 6 bases spanning the gap. Germline V gives CDR1 SNHLY, CDR2 FYNNEI. CDR3 in DNA: TGTGCCAGCAGAGACTTCTACGAGCAGTACTTC. Its translation is CASRDFYEQYF. The full variable domain, with the rest looked up from reference TRBV2 and TRBJ2-7, is EPEVTQTPSHQVTQMGQEVILRCVPISNHLYFYWYRQILGQKVEFLVSFYNNEISEKSEIFDDQFSVERPDGSNFTLKIRSTKLEDSAMYFCASRDFYEQYFGPGTRLTVT.

This chain links TRBV5-1 with TRBJ2-1, with 14 positions matching TRBD2. CDR3 size: 15 residues. CDR1 is SGHRS, CDR2 YFSETQ, per germline. Germline trimming cut 3 bases from V and 8 bases from J; bases unmatched to any gene: 4. The CDR3 sequence: CASSSGLAGGYEQFF. CDR3 DNA: TGCGCCAGCAGCTCCGGACTAGCGGGGGGATATGAGCAGTTCTTC.

The rearrangement uses TRBV5-1 and TRBJ2-1, with 9 bases lining up with TRBD1. CDR1 SGHRS and CDR2 YFSETQ come from the germline V gene. V trimming: 2 bases; J trimming: 8 bases; junction bases outside the gene matches: 8. The CDR3 length is 15 residues. The CDR3 DNA reads as TGCGCCAGCAGCTTAGGGACAGGGCTTTCCGATGAGCAGTTCTTC. Translation gives CASSLGTGLSDEQFF.

The CDR3 DNA reads TGTGCCAGCAGGCCGGGACAGGCGTACTACGAGCAGTACTTC. Translating gives CASRPGQAYYEQYF. The genes are TRBV7-8 and TRBJ2-7, with 8 bases matching TRBD1. CDR1 is SGHVS and CDR2 is FQNEAQ in the germline V gene. With 6 bases clipped from V and 3 bases from J, the junction kept 7 bases outside the gene matches. CDR3 length: 14 amino acids.

The chain is built from TRBV5-1 and TRBJ1-1, with no clear D. This CDR3 comprises 14 residues. With 0 bases removed from V and 1 base from J, the gap between germline ends came to 7 bases. In germline, CDR1 is SGHRS, CDR2 YFSETQ. The CDR3 DNA reads TGCGCCAGCAGCTTGGTTTCAGGGAACACTGAAGCTTTCTTT. Translating gives CASSLVSGNTEAFF.

The CDR3 region is CASSQVGESGLPSQYF. The DNA for the CDR3 is TGCGCCAGCAGCCAAGTGGGCGAATCGGGACTACCATCGCAGTATTTT. The chain employs TRBV4-3 and TRBJ2-3, with TRBD2 matching over 7 bases. Germline loops: CDR1 LGHNA, CDR2 YSLEER. The CDR3 contains 16 residues. V lost 1 base and J lost 10; bases outside the gene matches: 14.

The chain is built from TRBV30 and TRBJ1-5; D may be TRBD1 (6 bases). V lost 1 base, J lost 5 bases, and 12 bases lay in between. Germline V gene lookup returns CDR1 GTSNPN and CDR2 SVGIG (reference sequence). CDR3 length: 14 residues. CDR3 DNA: TGTGCCTGGAGTGACCCGGACAGTCATCAGCCCCAGCATTTT. Its translation: CAWSDPDSHQPQHF.